These 8 T cell receptor beta chains were sequenced from one sample in a study of control samples from healthy donors and cancer patients. Sequencing was performed with immunoSEQ multiplex PCR; in TCRdb, only in-frame clones are kept and a portion is missing. The sample lists around 76,000 clones, roughly 92% occurring once. Sequences were obtained from blood. All receptors derive from a woman aged 40 to 50 in good health.

CDR3: CASESTYRPYEQYF. CDR3 coding DNA: TGTGCCAGCGAGAGTACTTACCGCCCCTACGAGCAGTACTTC. The chain has TRBV6-6 and TRBJ2-7; no firm D call. Germline CDR1 MNHNY, CDR2 SVGAGI (reference sequence). V lost 8 bases, J lost 2 bases, and 16 bases lay in between. The CDR3 runs to 14 residues.

This sequence joins TRBV7-9 and TRBJ2-2; D not resolved. The germline V gene has CDR1 SEHNR and CDR2 FQNEAQ (reference sequence). V was cut by 1 base and J by 0 bases, with 15 bases left in between. The length of the CDR3 is 18 residues. The CDR3 loop is CASSLVAAPTPNTGELFF. The DNA for the CDR3 is TGTGCCAGCAGCTTAGTGGCGGCTCCGACACCGAACACCGGGGAGCTGTTTTTT.

V usage is TRBV10-3 and J usage is TRBJ2-7; D is unresolved. Trimming cost V 6 bases and J 2 bases, with 8 bases left between them. CDR1 is ENHRY and CDR2 is SYGVKD in the germline V gene. This CDR3 has 12 residues. CDR3 nucleotides: TGTGCCATCAGCAGCAGAGCCTACGAGCAGTACTTC. This encodes CAISSRAYEQYF.

The chain is built from TRBV6-5 and TRBJ1-2; TRBD1 matches 9 bases. CDR1 is MNHEY, CDR2 SVGAGI, per germline. The CDR3 runs 13 residues. V shed 6 bases and J 8 bases; nucleotides not matched to a gene: 7. The CDR3: CASRTGQGGGYTF. The CDR3 DNA follows: TGTGCCAGCAGAACGGGACAGGGTGGGGGCTACACCTTC.

The gene calls are TRBV28 and TRBJ1-2; possible D gene TRBD1, 6 bases. Trimming removed 3 bases from V and 7 bases from J, with 9 bases in between. Germline values: CDR1 MDHEN, CDR2 SYDVKM. The CDR3 is 12 amino acids. CDR3 bases: TGTGCCAGCAGTTTCCCAGGGGCTGGCTACACCTTC. It encodes CASSFPGAGYTF.

This chain joins TRBV5-4 and TRBJ2-7; a possible D gene is TRBD1 (6 bases). This CDR3 spans 12 amino acids. V lost 0 bases and J 7 bases, leaving 8 bases between the germline ends. CDR1 is SGHNT, CDR2 YYREEE, per germline (reference sequence). The CDR3 sequence: CASSLATGEQYF. The CDR3 DNA is TGTGCCAGCAGCTTGGCCACAGGGGAGCAGTACTTC.

This chain connects TRBV7-6 to TRBJ2-1; 11 positions agree with TRBD2. CDR3 length: 15 amino acids. The junction had 3 bases not matched to a gene; V was cut back by 4 bases and J by 4 bases. The germline gives CDR1 SGHVS, CDR2 FNYEAQ. CDR3 sequence reads: CASSSTSGGYNEQFF. The CDR3 nucleotides are TGTGCCAGCAGCTCCACTAGCGGGGGATACAATGAGCAGTTCTTC.

This chain joins TRBV9 and TRBJ1-2; D uncertain. The germline V and J ends were trimmed by 0 bases and 1 base, with 13 bases remaining between them. Germline assignment: CDR1 SGDLS and CDR2 YYNGEE. CDR3 length: 16 amino acids. CDR3 amino acids: CASSVELGRNNYGYTF. CDR3 bases: TGTGCCAGCAGCGTAGAGCTCGGACGGAATAACTATGGCTACACCTTC.